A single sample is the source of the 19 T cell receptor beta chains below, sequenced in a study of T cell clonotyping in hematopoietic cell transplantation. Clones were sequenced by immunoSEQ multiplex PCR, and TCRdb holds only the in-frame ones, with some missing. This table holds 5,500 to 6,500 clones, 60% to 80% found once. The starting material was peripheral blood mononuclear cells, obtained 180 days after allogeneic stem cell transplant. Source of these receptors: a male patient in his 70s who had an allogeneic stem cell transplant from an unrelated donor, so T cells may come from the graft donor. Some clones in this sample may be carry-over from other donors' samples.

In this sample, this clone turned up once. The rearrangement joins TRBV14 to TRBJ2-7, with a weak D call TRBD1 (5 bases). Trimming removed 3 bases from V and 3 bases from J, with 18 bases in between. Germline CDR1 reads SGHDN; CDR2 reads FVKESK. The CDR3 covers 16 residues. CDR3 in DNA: TGTGCCAGCAGCCAGGGGCCCCCAGGGCTAGGCTACGAGCAGTACTTC. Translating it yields CASSQGPPGLGYEQYF.

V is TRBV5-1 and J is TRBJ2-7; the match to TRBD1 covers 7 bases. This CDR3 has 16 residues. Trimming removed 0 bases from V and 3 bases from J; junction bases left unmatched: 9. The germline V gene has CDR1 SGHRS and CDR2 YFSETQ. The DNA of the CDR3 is TGCGCCAGCAGCTTGGGCCACCGGGACAGAGTCTACGAGCAGTACTTC. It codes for CASSLGHRDRVYEQYF.

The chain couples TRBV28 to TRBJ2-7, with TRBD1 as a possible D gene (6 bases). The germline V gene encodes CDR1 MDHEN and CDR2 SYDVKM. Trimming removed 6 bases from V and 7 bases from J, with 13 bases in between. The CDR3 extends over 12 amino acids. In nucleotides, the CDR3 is TGTGCCAGCAGAGCAGGGGCGAGAGAGCAGTACTTC. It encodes CASRAGAREQYF.

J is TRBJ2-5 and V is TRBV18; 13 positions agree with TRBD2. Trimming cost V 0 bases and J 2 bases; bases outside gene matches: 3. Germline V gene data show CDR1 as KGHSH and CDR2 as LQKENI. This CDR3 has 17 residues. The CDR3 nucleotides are TGTGCCAGCTCACCACCTACGGGACTAGCGGGACAAGAGACCCAGTACTTC. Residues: CASSPPTGLAGQETQYF.

The CDR3 region is CATTASGTDTQYF. The CDR3 DNA reads as TGTGCCACAACGGCTAGCGGCACAGATACGCAGTATTTT. This sequence joins TRBV19 and TRBJ2-3, with a possible D match to TRBD2 (6 bases). Trimming removed 10 bases from V and 1 base from J, with 12 bases in between. CDR1 and CDR2 from the germline V gene are LNHDA and SQIVND (reference sequence). The CDR3 runs to 13 residues.

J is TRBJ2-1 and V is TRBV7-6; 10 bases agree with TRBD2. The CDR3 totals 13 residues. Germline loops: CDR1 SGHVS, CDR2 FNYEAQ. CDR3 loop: CAGAGGPDNEQFF. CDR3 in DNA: TGTGCTGGAGCGGGAGGGCCGGACAATGAGCAGTTCTTC.

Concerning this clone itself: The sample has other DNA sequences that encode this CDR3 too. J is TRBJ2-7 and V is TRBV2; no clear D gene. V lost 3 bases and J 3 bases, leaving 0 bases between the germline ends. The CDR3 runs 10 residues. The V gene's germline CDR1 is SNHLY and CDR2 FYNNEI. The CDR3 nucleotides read TGTGCCAGCAGTGACTACGAGCAGTACTTC. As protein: CASSDYEQYF.

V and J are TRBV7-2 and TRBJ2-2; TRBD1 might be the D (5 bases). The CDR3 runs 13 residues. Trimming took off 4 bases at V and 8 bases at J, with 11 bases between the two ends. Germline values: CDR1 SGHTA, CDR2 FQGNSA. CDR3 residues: CASSWGPAGELFF. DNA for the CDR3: TGTGCCAGCAGCTGGGGCCCGGCAGGGGAGCTGTTTTTT. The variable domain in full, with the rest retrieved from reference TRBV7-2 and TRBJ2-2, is GAGVSQSPSNKVTEKGKDVELRCDPISGHTALYWYRQSLGQGLEFLIYFQGNSAPDKSGLPSDRFSAERTGGSVSTLTIQRTQQEDSAVYLCASSWGPAGELFFGEGSRLTVL.

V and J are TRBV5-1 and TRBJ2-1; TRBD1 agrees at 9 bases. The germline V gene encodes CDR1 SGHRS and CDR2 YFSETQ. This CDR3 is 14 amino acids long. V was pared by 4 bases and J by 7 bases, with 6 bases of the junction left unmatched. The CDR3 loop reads CASSQQGAWNEQFF. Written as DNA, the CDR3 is TGCGCCAGCAGCCAACAGGGGGCCTGGAATGAGCAGTTCTTC.

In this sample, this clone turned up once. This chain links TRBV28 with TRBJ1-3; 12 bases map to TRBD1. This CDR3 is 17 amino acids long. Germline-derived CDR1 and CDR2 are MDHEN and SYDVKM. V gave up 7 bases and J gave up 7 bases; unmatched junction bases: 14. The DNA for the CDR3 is TGTGCCAGCACCGCTAAGAGGGACAGGGGGCATCGGAACACCATATATTTT. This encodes CASTAKRDRGHRNTIYF. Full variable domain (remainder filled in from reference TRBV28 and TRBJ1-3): DVKVTQSSRYLVKRTGEKVFLECVQDMDHENMFWYRQDPGLGLRLIYFSYDVKMKEKGDIPEGYSVSREKKERFSLILESASTNQTSMYLCASTAKRDRGHRNTIYFGEGSWLTVV.

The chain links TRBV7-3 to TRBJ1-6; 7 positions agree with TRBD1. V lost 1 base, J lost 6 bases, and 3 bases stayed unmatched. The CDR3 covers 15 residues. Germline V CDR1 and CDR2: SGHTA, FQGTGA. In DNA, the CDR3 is TGTGCCAGCAGCTTAATGGGGACAGTTAATTCACCCCTCCACTTT. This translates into CASSLMGTVNSPLHF. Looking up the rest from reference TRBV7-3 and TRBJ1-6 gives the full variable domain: GAGVSQTPSNKVTEKGKYVELRCDPISGHTALYWYRQSLGQGPEFLIYFQGTGAADDSGLPNDRFFAVRPEGSVSTLKIQRTERGDSAVYLCASSLMGTVNSPLHFGNGTRLTVT.

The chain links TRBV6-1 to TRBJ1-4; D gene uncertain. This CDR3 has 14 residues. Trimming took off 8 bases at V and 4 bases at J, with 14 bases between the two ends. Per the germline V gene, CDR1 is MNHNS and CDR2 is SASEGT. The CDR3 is CASSVGWGNEKLFF. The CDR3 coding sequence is TGTGCCAGCTCAGTGGGGTGGGGTAATGAAAAACTGTTTTTT.

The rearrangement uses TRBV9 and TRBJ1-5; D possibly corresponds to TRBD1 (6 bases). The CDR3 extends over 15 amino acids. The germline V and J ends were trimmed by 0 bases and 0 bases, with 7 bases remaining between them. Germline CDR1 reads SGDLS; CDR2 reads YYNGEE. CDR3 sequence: CASSVGQDSNQPQHF. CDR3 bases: TGTGCCAGCAGCGTAGGACAGGATAGCAATCAGCCCCAGCATTTT.

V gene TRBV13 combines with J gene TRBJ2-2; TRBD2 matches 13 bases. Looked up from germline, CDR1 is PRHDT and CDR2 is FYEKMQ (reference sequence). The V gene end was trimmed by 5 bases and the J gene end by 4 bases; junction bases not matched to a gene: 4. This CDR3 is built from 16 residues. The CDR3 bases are TGTGCCAGCAGCACAGGACTAGCGGGAGCCACCGGGGAGCTGTTTTTT. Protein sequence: CASSTGLAGATGELFF.

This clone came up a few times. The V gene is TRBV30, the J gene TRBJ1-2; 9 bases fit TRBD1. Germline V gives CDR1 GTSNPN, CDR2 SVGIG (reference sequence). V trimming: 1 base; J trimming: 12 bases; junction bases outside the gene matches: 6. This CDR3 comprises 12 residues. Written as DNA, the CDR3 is TGTGCCTGGAGTGATGACAGGGGGGTACACACCTTC. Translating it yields CAWSDDRGVHTF.

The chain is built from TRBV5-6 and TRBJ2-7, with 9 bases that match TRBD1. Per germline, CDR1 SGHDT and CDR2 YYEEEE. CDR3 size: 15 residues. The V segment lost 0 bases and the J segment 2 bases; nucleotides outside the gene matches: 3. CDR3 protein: CASSLVNRGPYEQYF. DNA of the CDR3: TGTGCCAGCAGCTTGGTAAACAGGGGGCCCTACGAGCAGTACTTC.

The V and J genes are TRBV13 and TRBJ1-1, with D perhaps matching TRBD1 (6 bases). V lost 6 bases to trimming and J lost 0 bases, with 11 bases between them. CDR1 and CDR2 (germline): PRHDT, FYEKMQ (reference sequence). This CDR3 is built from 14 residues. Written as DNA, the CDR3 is TGTGCCAGCAGGCGCGGGACACTGAACACTGAAGCTTTCTTT. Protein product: CASRRGTLNTEAFF.

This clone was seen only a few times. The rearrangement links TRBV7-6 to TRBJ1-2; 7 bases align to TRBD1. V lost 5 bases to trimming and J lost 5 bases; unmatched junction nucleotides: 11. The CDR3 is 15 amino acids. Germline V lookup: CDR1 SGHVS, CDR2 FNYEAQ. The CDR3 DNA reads TGTGCCAGCAGCCAAATCGCTACAGGGGAATATGGCTACACCTTC. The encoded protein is CASSQIATGEYGYTF.

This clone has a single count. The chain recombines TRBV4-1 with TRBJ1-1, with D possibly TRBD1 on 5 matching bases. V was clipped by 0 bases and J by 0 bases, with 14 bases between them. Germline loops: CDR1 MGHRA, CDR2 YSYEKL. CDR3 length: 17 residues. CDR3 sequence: CASSQDGKGRMNTEAFF. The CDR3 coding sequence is TGCGCCAGCAGCCAAGATGGGAAGGGGAGGATGAACACTGAAGCTTTCTTT.